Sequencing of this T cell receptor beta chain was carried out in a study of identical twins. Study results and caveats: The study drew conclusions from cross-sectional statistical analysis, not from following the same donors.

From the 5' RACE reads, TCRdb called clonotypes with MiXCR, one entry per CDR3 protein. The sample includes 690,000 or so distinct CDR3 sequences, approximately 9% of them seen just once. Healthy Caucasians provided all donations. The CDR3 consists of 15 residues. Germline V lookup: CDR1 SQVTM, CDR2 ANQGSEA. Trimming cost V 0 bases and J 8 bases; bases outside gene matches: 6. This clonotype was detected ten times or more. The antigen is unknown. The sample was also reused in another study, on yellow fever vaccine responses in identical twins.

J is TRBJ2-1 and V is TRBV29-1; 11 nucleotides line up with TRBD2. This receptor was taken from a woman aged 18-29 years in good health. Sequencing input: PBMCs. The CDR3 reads CSVEDLSGGAYEQFF. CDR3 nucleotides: TGCAGCGTTGAAGATCTTAGCGGGGGGGCCTATGAGCAGTTCTTC.